These T cell receptor beta chains were read from a single sample in a study of T cells in Graves' hyperthyroidism and ophthalmopathy. TCRdb re-analysed the multiplex PCR reads in MiXCR, keeping a single row per CDR3 protein. The table records hundreds of thousands of distinct CDR3 sequences, 13% of them present only once. Input material: blood. These receptors were collected from a woman in her late teens or twenties with Graves' hyperthyroidism. CDR3s include the opening cysteine and the closing phenylalanine or tryptophan. The order of the fields is J gene, D gene, V gene, clone size, CDR3 protein, CDR3 DNA. D genes are given only for firm matches. Only some rows state a clone size, as once, few, many or a class for expanded clones.

J: TRBJ1-2
D: -
V: TRBV28
size: many
CDR3: CASSSGRVNYGYTF
DNA: TGTGCCAGCAGTTCGGGACGAGTAAACTATGGCTACACCTTC

J: TRBJ2-7
D: -
V: TRBV20-1
size: many
CDR3: CSAIASSYEQYF
DNA: TGCAGTGCTATCGCTAGCTCCTACGAGCAGTACTTC

J: TRBJ2-1
D: TRBD2
V: TRBV9
size: many
CDR3: CASSPRLAGSLRGEQFF
DNA: TGTGCCAGCAGCCCGCGACTAGCGGGGAGCCTACGTGGAGAGCAGTTCTTC

J: TRBJ1-5
D: -
V: TRBV28
size: many
CDR3: CASSPSHYRGNQPQHF
DNA: TGTGCCAGCAGTCCCAGCCATTATCGGGGCAATCAGCCCCAGCATTTT

J: TRBJ1-2
D: -
V: TRBV11-2
size: many
CDR3: CASSLSPWEDYGYTF
DNA: TGTGCCAGCAGCTTAAGCCCTTGGGAGGACTATGGCTACACCTTC

J: TRBJ2-1
D: TRBD1
V: TRBV6-1
size: -
CDR3: CASSDAGAGGNEQFF
DNA: TGTGCCAGCAGTGACGCCGGCGCAGGGGGTAATGAGCAGTTCTTC

J: TRBJ2-7
D: TRBD1
V: TRBV5-6
size: many
CDR3: CASSLGTGAAYEQYF
DNA: TGTGCCAGCAGCTTGGGGACAGGGGCGGCCTACGAGCAGTACTTC

J: TRBJ2-7
D: TRBD1
V: TRBV27
size: many
CDR3: CASHAGTGTEEQYF
DNA: TGTGCCAGCCACGCGGGGACAGGGACGGAAGAGCAGTACTTC

J: TRBJ2-1
D: TRBD2
V: TRBV4-2
size: many
CDR3: CASSQEGSGGYEQFF
DNA: TGTGCCAGCAGCCAAGAAGGTAGCGGGGGGTATGAGCAGTTCTTC

J: TRBJ1-4
D: TRBD1
V: TRBV11-2
size: many
CDR3: CASSSGTGGVQNEKLFF
DNA: TGTGCCAGCAGCTCTGGGACAGGCGGCGTTCAGAATGAAAAACTGTTTTTT

J: TRBJ2-5
D: TRBD2
V: TRBV20-1
size: -
CDR3: CSARFLAGSWETQYF
DNA: TGCAGTGCTAGATTCCTAGCGGGGTCTTGGGAGACCCAGTACTTC

J: TRBJ2-7
D: -
V: TRBV2
size: many
CDR3: CASSGSRTRSYEQYF
DNA: TGTGCCAGCAGTGGTTCAAGGACTCGCTCCTACGAGCAGTACTTC

J: TRBJ2-7
D: TRBD1
V: TRBV7-9
size: -
CDR3: CASSRGQDSYEQYF
DNA: TGTGCCAGCAGTCGCGGACAGGACTCCTACGAGCAGTACTTC

J: TRBJ1-5
D: TRBD1
V: TRBV5-1
size: few
CDR3: CASSPSPGTGNQPQHF
DNA: TGCGCCAGCAGCCCGTCCCCCGGGACAGGGAACCAGCCCCAGCATTTT

J: TRBJ1-2
D: TRBD1
V: TRBV6-1
size: many
CDR3: CASSSVPPGQGGYTF
DNA: TGTGCCAGCAGTTCGGTGCCCCCTGGACAGGGCGGCTACACCTTC

J: TRBJ2-7
D: TRBD1
V: TRBV12-3/TRBV12-4
size: few
CDR3: CASSRTGDTYEQYF
DNA: TGTGCCAGCAGCAGGACAGGCGATACCTACGAGCAGTACTTC

J: TRBJ2-5
D: -
V: TRBV6-5
size: many
CDR3: CASSYSKEKRTADQETQYF
DNA: TGTGCCAGCAGTTACTCGAAGGAAAAGAGGACGGCCGACCAAGAGACCCAGTACTTC

J: TRBJ2-7
D: TRBD1
V: TRBV7-9
size: -
CDR3: CASSYPDRGYEQYF
DNA: TGTGCCAGCAGCTACCCGGACAGGGGGTACGAGCAGTACTTC

J: TRBJ2-1
D: TRBD2
V: TRBV3-1
size: many
CDR3: CASSHSGGSRPEQFF
DNA: TGTGCCAGCAGCCATAGCGGGGGATCTCGTCCTGAGCAGTTCTTC

J: TRBJ2-5
D: TRBD1
V: TRBV6-5
size: -
CDR3: CASSYRTGSLGYF
DNA: TGTGCCAGCAGTTACAGGACAGGGTCACTGGGGTACTTC

J: TRBJ2-2
D: -
V: TRBV5-5
size: many
CDR3: CASSLTAANDRELFF
DNA: TGTGCCAGCAGCTTGACGGCTGCGAACGACCGGGAGCTGTTTTTT

J: TRBJ2-4
D: TRBD2
V: TRBV19
size: -
CDR3: CASKQTSGSNIQYF
DNA: TGTGCCAGTAAACAGACTAGCGGGTCAAACATTCAGTACTTC

J: TRBJ2-4
D: TRBD2
V: TRBV11-2
size: -
CDR3: CASRPTGTSEPIWRANIQYF
DNA: TGTGCCAGCAGACCCACCGGGACTAGCGAACCCATCTGGAGGGCGAACATTCAGTACTTC

J: TRBJ2-7
D: -
V: TRBV6-4
size: few
CDR3: CARIKGDEQYF
DNA: TGTGCCAGAATAAAGGGTGACGAGCAGTACTTC

J: TRBJ2-3
D: TRBD2
V: TRBV30
size: many
CDR3: CAWSVGTSGTDTQYF
DNA: TGTGCCTGGAGTGTTGGGACTAGCGGAACAGATACGCAGTATTTT

J: TRBJ1-1
D: -
V: TRBV28
size: many
CDR3: CASSHQQGMNTEAFF
DNA: TGTGCCAGCAGTCATCAACAGGGAATGAACACTGAAGCTTTCTTT

J: TRBJ1-2
D: TRBD1
V: TRBV2
size: many
CDR3: CASSEVLRQGNYGYTF
DNA: TGTGCCAGCAGTGAAGTCCTTAGACAGGGGAACTATGGCTACACCTTC

J: TRBJ1-1
D: -
V: TRBV4-1
size: few
CDR3: CASSQGIGAHGAFF
DNA: TGCGCCAGCAGCCAAGGGATAGGGGCGCATGGGGCGTTCTTT

J: TRBJ2-2
D: -
V: TRBV6-2/TRBV6-3
size: -
CDR3: CASSSPPDTGLFF
DNA: TGTGCCAGCAGCTCTCCCCCTGATACGGGACTGTTTTTT

J: TRBJ2-5
D: -
V: TRBV3-1
size: many
CDR3: CASTAKGGRETQYF
DNA: TGTGCCAGCACAGCCAAAGGGGGTCGAGAGACCCAGTACTTC

J: TRBJ1-5
D: TRBD1
V: TRBV19
size: many
CDR3: CASSATGANQPQHF
DNA: TGTGCCAGTAGTGCAACAGGGGCAAATCAGCCCCAGCATTTT

J: TRBJ1-1
D: -
V: TRBV7-2
size: many
CDR3: CASSLEETTEAFF
DNA: TGTGCCAGCAGCTTAGAGGAGACCACTGAAGCTTTCTTT

J: TRBJ2-7
D: -
V: TRBV11-2
size: many
CDR3: CASSSPRVQGHEQYF
DNA: TGTGCCAGCAGCTCCCCGCGGGTTCAGGGCCACGAGCAGTACTTC

J: TRBJ2-3
D: -
V: TRBV11-2
size: many
CDR3: CASSWPSRTDTQYF
DNA: TGTGCCAGCAGCTGGCCCTCACGCACAGATACGCAGTATTTT

J: TRBJ1-2
D: -
V: TRBV30
size: many
CDR3: CAWRGGYYGYTF
DNA: TGTGCCTGGAGAGGGGGGTACTATGGCTACACCTTC

J: TRBJ2-3
D: TRBD1
V: TRBV20-1
size: -
CDR3: CSADEPDRGTDTQYF
DNA: TGCAGTGCCGACGAACCTGACAGGGGAACAGATACGCAGTATTTT

J: TRBJ1-1
D: -
V: TRBV5-6
size: many
CDR3: CASRLQGMNTEAFF
DNA: TGTGCCAGCAGGCTACAGGGAATGAACACTGAAGCTTTCTTT

J: TRBJ2-5
D: TRBD1
V: TRBV5-6
size: -
CDR3: CASSWGGQGETQYF
DNA: TGTGCCAGCAGCTGGGGGGGACAGGGAGAGACCCAGTACTTC

J: TRBJ2-1
D: -
V: TRBV7-3
size: many
CDR3: CASSLSPGGRPYNEQFF
DNA: TGTGCCAGCAGCTTATCTCCCGGGGGACGCCCCTACAATGAGCAGTTCTTC

J: TRBJ1-4
D: TRBD1
V: TRBV2
size: many
CDR3: CASSKRTGGATNEKLFF
DNA: TGTGCCAGCAGTAAACGGACAGGGGGCGCGACTAATGAAAAACTGTTTTTT

J: TRBJ1-1
D: -
V: TRBV18
size: many
CDR3: CASSPPDPNTEAFF
DNA: TGTGCCAGCTCACCGCCAGACCCGAACACTGAAGCTTTCTTT

J: TRBJ2-1
D: -
V: TRBV28
size: many
CDR3: CASSSWTAYNEQFF
DNA: TGTGCCAGCAGTTCCTGGACAGCCTACAATGAGCAGTTCTTC